The 10 T cell receptor beta chains below all came from one sample that was sequenced in a study of blood T cell repertoires in COVID-19. The assay was immunoSEQ multiplex PCR, and TCRdb's table has in-frame clones only and misses some. Altogether 140,000 to 150,000 clones are present, around 82% being singletons, with the ten largest covering 5%. Sequenced: peripheral blood. Receptor source: a woman in her forties or fifties with acute or convalescent COVID-19.

This chain uses TRBV2 with TRBJ1-3; 8 nucleotides match TRBD1. The CDR3 loop spans 14 amino acids. The junction had 7 bases not matched to a gene; V was cut back by 7 bases and J by 5 bases. Germline assignment: CDR1 SNHLY and CDR2 FYNNEI. CDR3 coding DNA: TGTGCCAGCAAGGGGACAGGTGGTAGAAACACCATATATTTT. Translation gives CASKGTGGRNTIYF.

This rearrangement joins TRBV19 to TRBJ1-2; the D gene is possibly TRBD1 (5 bases). Germline V lookup: CDR1 LNHDA, CDR2 SQIVND (reference sequence). The CDR3 loop spans 14 amino acids. Trimming shortened V by 8 bases and J by 1 base, and 14 bases separated the two germline ends. The CDR3 nucleotides read TGTGCCAGTTATCGCGGGGCGAATAACTATGGCTACACCTTC. This gives the protein CASYRGANNYGYTF. Together with reference TRBV19 and TRBJ1-2, the CDR3 gives the full variable domain: DGGITQSPKYLFRKEGQNVTLSCEQNLNHDAMYWYRQDPGQGLRLIYYSQIVNDFQKGDIAEGYSVSREKKESFPLTVTSAQKNPTAFYLCASYRGANNYGYTFGSGTRLTVV.

The chain couples TRBV3-1 (or the pseudogene TRBV3-2) to TRBJ2-1; 8 bases agree with TRBD2. Germline V gives CDR1 LGHDT, CDR2 YNNKEL (reference sequence). Trimming at V came to 4 bases and at J to 7 bases, leaving 9 bases not matched to a gene. This CDR3 is 15 amino acids long. CDR3 bases: TGTGCCAGCAGCCCAAGGACGGGACTAGTTAATGAGCAGTTCTTC. As protein: CASSPRTGLVNEQFF.

The chain links TRBV19 to TRBJ2-1; a weak D match, TRBD2 (6 bases). The CDR3 has 16 residues. V lost 5 bases, J lost 5 bases, and 19 bases lay in between. The germline V gene has CDR1 LNHDA and CDR2 SQIVND (reference sequence). The CDR3 region is CASSRLPGLGDNEQFF. CDR3 nucleotides: TGTGCCAGTAGTCGCCTGCCGGGACTGGGTGACAATGAGCAGTTCTTC.

The gene calls are TRBV3-1 (or the pseudogene TRBV3-2) and TRBJ1-1; no clear D gene. Germline V gene data show CDR1 as LGHDT and CDR2 as YNNKEL (reference sequence). The CDR3 runs 14 residues. The germline V and J ends were trimmed by 3 bases and 1 base, with 9 bases remaining between them. CDR3 in DNA: TGTGCCAGCAGCCAGTCGGGAGCGAACACTGAAGCTTTCTTT. Translating gives CASSQSGANTEAFF.

The chain uses TRBV27 and TRBJ1-2, with a possible D match to TRBD1 (5 bases). CDR1 MNHEY and CDR2 SMNVEV come from the germline V gene (reference sequence). The CDR3 runs to 16 residues. Trimming cost V 2 bases and J 0 bases, with 13 bases left between them. Written as DNA, the CDR3 is TGTGCCAGCAGTTTAGACCCCAGGGTAGCTAACTATGGCTACACCTTC. Its translation: CASSLDPRVANYGYTF.

The genes are TRBV7-3 and TRBJ2-1; D perhaps matches TRBD2 (6 bases). Trimming stripped 2 bases from V and 10 bases from J, with 9 bases between. CDR1 SGHTA and CDR2 FQGTGA come from the germline V gene. CDR3 length: 12 residues. CDR3 DNA: TGTGCCAGCAGCTTAGTCAGCGGGGAGCAGTTCTTC. Its protein is CASSLVSGEQFF.

This chain links TRBV10-3 with TRBJ1-1; D gene ambiguous. CDR1 ENHRY and CDR2 SYGVKD come from the germline V gene. CDR3 length equals 12 residues. Trimming stripped 10 bases from V and 3 bases from J, with 12 bases between. The CDR3 protein is CATALGDTEAFF. The CDR3 region has the DNA TGTGCCACCGCCTTGGGCGACACTGAAGCTTTCTTT.

The chain employs TRBV4-2 and TRBJ1-4; D uncertain. The CDR3 spans 13 residues. V was cut by 6 bases and J by 8 bases, with 13 bases left in between. Germline CDR1 and CDR2: LGHNA and YNFKEQ. CDR3 DNA: TGTGCCAGCAGGGAATTCGGCGGGGAAAAACTGTTTTTT. Its translation: CASREFGGEKLFF.

The chain is built from TRBV28 and TRBJ2-3; no firm D call. V dropped 4 bases and J dropped 4 bases, with 6 bases sitting between them. The CDR3 has 12 residues. The germline V gene has CDR1 MDHEN and CDR2 SYDVKM. The CDR3 sequence: CASSSLSDTQYF. CDR3 DNA: TGTGCCAGCAGTTCCTTGTCAGATACGCAGTATTTT.